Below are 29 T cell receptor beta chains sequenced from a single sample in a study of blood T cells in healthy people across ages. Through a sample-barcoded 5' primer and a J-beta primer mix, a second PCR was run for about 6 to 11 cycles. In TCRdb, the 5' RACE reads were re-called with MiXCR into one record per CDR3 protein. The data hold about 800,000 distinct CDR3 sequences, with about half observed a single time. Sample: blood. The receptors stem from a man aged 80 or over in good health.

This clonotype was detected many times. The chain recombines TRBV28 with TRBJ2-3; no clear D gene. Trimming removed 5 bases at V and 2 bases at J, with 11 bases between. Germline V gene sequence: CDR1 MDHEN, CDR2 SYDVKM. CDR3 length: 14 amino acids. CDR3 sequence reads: CASSNLRDTDTQYF. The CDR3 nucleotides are TGTGCCAGCAGTAACCTTAGGGACACAGATACGCAGTATTTT.

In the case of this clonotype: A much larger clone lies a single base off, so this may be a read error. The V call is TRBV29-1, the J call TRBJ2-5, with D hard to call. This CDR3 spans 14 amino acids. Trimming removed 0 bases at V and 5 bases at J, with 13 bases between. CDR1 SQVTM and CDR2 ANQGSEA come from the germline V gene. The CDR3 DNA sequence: TGCAGCGTTGAAGATGCCGACGACGGGGAGACCCAGTACTTC. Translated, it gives CSVEDADDGETQYF.

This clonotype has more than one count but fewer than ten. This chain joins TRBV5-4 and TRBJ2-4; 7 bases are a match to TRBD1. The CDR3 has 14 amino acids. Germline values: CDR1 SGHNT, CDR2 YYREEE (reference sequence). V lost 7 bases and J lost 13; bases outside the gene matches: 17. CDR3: CASRLDRVTDRQYF. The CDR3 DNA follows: TGTGCCAGCCGACTCGACAGGGTGACAGATCGGCAGTACTTC.

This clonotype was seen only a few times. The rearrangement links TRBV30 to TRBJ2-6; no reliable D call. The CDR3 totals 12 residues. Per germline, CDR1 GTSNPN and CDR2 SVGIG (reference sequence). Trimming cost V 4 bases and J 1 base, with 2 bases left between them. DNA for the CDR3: TGTGCCTGGATGTCTGGGGCCAACGTCCTGACTTTC. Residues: CAWMSGANVLTF.

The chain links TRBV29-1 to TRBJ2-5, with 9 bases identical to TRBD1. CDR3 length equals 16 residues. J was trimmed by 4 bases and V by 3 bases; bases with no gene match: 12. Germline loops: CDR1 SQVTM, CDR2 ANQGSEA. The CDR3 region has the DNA TGCAGCGTTGAGGAACTTTGGGGACAGGGAAGAGAGACCCAGTACTTC. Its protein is CSVEELWGQGRETQYF.

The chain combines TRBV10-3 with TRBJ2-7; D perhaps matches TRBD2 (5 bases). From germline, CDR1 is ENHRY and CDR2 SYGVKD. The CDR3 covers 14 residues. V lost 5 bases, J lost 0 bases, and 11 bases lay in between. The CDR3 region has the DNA TGTGCCATCAGTTCAACTAGGAACTCCTACGAGCAGTACTTC. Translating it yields CAISSTRNSYEQYF.

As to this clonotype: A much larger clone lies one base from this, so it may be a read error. Here the CDR3 reads CASSHTNNEQYF. DNA for the CDR3: TGTGCCAGCAGCCACACCAACAATGAGCAGTACTTC. This chain links TRBV6-6 with TRBJ2-5; D not certain. Germline V gene data show CDR1 as MNHNY and CDR2 as SVGAGI (reference sequence). The CDR3 has 12 amino acids. V dropped 6 bases and J dropped 11 bases, with 16 bases sitting between them.

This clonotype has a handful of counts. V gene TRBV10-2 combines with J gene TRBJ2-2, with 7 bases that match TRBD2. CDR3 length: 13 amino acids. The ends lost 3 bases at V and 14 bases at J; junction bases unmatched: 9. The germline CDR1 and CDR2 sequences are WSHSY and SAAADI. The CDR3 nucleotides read TGCGCCAGCAGTGAAGCGGGACTAAGGGGTCTGTTTTTT. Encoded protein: CASSEAGLRGLFF.

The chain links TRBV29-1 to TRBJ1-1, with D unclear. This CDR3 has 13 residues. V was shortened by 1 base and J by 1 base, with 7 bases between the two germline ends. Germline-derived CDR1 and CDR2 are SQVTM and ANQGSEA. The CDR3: CSVEGFPNTEAFF. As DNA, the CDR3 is TGCAGCGTTGAAGGGTTCCCGAACACTGAAGCTTTCTTT.

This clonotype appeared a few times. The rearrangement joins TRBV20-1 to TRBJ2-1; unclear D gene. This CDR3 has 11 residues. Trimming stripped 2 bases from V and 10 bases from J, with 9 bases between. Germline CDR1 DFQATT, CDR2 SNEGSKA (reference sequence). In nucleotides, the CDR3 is TGCAGTGCTAGACTGGTATCGGAGCAGTTCTTC. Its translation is CSARLVSEQFF.

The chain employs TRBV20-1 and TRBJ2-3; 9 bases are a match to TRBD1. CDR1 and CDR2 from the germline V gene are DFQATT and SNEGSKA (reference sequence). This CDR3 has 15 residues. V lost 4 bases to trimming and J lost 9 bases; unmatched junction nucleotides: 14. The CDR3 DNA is TGCAGTGCTATAATCCGGGACAGGGATGCCAGAACGCAGTATTTT. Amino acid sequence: CSAIIRDRDARTQYF.

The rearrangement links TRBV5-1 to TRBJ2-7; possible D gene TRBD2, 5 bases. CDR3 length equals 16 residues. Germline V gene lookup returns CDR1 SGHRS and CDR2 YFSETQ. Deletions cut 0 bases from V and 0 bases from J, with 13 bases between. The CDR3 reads CASSLDIGNPSYEQYF. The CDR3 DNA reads TGCGCCAGCAGCTTGGATATCGGGAATCCCTCCTACGAGCAGTACTTC.

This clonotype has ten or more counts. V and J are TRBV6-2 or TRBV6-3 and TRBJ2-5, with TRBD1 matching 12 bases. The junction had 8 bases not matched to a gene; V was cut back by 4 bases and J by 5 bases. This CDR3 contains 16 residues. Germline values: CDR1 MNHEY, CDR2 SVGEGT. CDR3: CASSSPGTGGMETQYF. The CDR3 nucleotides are TGTGCCAGCAGTTCCCCTGGGACAGGGGGCATGGAGACCCAGTACTTC.

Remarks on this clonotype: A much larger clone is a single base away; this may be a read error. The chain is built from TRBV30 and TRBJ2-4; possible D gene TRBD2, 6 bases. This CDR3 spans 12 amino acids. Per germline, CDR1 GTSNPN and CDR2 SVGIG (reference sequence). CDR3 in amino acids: CAGRSGRNIQYF. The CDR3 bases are TGTGCCGGGAGGTCAGGGCGAAACATTCAGTACTTC.

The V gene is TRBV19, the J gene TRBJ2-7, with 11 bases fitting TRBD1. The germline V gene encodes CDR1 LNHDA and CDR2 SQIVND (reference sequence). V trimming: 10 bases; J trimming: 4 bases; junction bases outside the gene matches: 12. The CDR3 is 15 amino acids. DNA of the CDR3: TGTGCCACCCTCCGAAAGGACAGGGGGCGGTACGAGCAGTACTTC. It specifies CATLRKDRGRYEQYF. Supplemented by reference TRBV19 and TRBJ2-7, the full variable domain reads DGGITQSPKYLFRKEGQNVTLSCEQNLNHDAMYWYRQDPGQGLRLIYYSQIVNDFQKGDIAEGYSVSREKKESFPLTVTSAQKNPTAFYLCATLRKDRGRYEQYFGPGTRLTVT.

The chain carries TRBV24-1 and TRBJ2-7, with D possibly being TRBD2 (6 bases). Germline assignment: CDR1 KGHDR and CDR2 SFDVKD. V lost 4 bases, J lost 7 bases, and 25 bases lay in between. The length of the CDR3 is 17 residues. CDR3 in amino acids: CATSDNPIGSDYNEQYF. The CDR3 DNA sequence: TGTGCCACCAGTGACAATCCTATCGGGAGTGACTACAATGAGCAGTACTTC.

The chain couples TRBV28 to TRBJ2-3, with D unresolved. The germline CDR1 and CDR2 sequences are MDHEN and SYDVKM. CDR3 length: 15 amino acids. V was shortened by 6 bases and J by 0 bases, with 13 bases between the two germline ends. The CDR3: CASSVKGISTDTQYF. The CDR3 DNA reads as TGTGCCAGCAGCGTTAAAGGGATTAGCACAGATACGCAGTATTTT.

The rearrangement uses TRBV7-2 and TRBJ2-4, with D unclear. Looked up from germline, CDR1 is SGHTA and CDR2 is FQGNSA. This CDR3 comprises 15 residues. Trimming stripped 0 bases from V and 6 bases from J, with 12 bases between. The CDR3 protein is CASSLAQQTSNIQYF. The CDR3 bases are TGTGCCAGCAGCTTAGCGCAACAGACTTCAAACATTCAGTACTTC.

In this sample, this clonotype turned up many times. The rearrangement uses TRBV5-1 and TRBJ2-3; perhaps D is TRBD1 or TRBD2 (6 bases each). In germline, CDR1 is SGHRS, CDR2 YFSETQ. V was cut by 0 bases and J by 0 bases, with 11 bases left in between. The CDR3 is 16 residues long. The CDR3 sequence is CASSLDTGASTDTQYF. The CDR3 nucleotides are TGCGCCAGCAGCTTGGATACGGGGGCTAGCACAGATACGCAGTATTTT.

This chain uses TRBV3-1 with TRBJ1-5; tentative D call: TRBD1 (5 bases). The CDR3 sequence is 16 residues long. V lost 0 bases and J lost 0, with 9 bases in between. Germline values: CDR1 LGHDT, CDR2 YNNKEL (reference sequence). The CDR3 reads CASSQDGGYSNQPQHF. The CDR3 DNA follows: TGTGCCAGCAGCCAAGACGGGGGGTATAGCAATCAGCCCCAGCATTTT. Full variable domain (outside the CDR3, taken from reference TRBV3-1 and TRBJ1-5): DTAVSQTPKYLVTQMGNDKSIKCEQNLGHDTMYWYKQDSKKFLKIMFSYNNKELIINETVPNRFSPKSPDKAHLNLHINSLELGDSAVYFCASSQDGGYSNQPQHFGDGTRLSIL.

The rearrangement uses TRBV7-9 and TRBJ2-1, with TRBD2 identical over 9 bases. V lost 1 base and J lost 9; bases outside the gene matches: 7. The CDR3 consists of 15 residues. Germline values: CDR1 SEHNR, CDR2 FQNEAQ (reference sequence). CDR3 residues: CASSLVGGRAAEQFF. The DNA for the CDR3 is TGTGCCAGCAGCTTAGTCGGCGGGAGGGCCGCTGAGCAGTTCTTC. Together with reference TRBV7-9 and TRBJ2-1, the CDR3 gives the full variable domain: DTGVSQNPRHKITKRGQNVTFRCDPISEHNRLYWYRQTLGQGPEFLTYFQNEAQLEKSRLLSDRFSAERPKGSFSTLEIQRTEQGDSAMYLCASSLVGGRAAEQFFGPGTRLTVL.

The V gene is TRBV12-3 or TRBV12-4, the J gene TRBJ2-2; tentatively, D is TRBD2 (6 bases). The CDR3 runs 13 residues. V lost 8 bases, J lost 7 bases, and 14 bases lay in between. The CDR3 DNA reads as TGTGCCAGCTATCGGCAGGGAGGCGGGGAGCTGTTTTTT. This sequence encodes CASYRQGGGELFF.

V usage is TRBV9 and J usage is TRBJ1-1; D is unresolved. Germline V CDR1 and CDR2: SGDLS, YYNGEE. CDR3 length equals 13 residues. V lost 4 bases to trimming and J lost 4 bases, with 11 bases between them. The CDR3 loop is CASSPFSGTEAFF. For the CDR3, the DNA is TGTGCCAGCAGCCCATTTTCGGGCACTGAAGCTTTCTTT.

Here the CDR3 DNA reads TGTGCCAGCAGTGTAGTCACCCGCTCCTACGAGCAGTACTTC. It specifies CASSVVTRSYEQYF. The chain has TRBV12-3 or TRBV12-4 and TRBJ2-7; unclear D gene. V lost 5 bases and J 0 bases, leaving 11 bases between the germline ends. CDR3 length: 14 residues.

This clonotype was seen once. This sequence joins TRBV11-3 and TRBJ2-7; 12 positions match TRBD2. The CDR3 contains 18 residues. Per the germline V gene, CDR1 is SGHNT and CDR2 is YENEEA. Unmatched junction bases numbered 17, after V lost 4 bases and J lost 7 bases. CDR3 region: CASSSRLAGVERTNEQYF. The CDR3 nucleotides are TGTGCCAGCAGCTCGCGACTAGCGGGAGTCGAAAGGACGAATGAGCAGTACTTC.

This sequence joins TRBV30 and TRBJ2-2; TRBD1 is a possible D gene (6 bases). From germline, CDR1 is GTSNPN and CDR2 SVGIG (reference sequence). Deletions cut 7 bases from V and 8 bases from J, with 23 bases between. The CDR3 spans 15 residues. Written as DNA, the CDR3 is TGTGCCTTTCAGGTTGTGGGGGCCTTAGTAGGGGAGCTGTTTTTT. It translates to CAFQVVGALVGELFF.

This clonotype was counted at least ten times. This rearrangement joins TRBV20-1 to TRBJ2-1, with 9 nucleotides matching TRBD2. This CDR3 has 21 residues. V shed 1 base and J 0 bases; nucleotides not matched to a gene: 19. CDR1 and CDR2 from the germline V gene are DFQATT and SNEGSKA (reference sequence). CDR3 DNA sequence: TGCAGTGCTAGAGGACCCCGGTCGAGCGGGAGGTTACTGGGCTCCTACAATGAGCAGTTCTTC. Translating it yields CSARGPRSSGRLLGSYNEQFF.

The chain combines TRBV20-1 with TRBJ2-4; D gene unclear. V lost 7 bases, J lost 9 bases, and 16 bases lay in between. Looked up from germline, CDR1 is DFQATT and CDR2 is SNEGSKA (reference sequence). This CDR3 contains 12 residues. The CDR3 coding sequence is TGCAGTGGGGAACAAAACTGGGGCATTCAGTACTTC. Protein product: CSGEQNWGIQYF.

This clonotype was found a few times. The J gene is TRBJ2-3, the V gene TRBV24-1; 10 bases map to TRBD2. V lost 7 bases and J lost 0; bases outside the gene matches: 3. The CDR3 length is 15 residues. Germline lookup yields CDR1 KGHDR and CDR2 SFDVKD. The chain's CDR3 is CATSGLAASTDTQYF. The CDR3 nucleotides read TGTGCCACCAGCGGACTAGCGGCTAGCACAGATACGCAGTATTTT.